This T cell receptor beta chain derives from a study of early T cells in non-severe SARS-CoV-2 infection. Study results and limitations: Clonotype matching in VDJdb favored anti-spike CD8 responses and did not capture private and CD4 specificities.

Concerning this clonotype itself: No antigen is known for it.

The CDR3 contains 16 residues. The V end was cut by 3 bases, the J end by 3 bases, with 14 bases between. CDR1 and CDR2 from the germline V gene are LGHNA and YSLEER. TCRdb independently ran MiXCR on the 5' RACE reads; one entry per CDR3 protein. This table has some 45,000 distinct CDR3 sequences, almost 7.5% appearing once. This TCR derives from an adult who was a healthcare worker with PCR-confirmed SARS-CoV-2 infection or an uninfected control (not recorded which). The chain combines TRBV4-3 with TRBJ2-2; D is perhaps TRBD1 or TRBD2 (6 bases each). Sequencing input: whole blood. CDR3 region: CASSQEWGAHTGELFF. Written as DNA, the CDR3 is TGCGCCAGCAGCCAGGAGTGGGGGGCGCACACCGGGGAGCTGTTTTTT.